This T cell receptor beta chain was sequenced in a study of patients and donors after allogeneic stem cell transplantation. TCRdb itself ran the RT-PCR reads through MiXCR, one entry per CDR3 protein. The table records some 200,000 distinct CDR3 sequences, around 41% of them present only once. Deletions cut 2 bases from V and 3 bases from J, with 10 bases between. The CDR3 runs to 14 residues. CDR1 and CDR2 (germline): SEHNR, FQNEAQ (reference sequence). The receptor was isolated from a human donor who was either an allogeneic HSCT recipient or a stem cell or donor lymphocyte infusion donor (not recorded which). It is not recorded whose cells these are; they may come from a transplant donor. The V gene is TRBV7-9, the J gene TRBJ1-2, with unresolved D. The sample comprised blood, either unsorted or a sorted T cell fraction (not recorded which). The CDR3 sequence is CASSLPGIYYGYTF. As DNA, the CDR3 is TGTGCCAGCAGCTTACCGGGGATTTACTATGGCTACACCTTC. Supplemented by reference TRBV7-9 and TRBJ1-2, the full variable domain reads DTGVSQNPRHKITKRGQNVTFRCDPISEHNRLYWYRQTLGQGPEFLTYFQNEAQLEKSRLLSDRFSAERPKGSFSTLEIQRTEQGDSAMYLCASSLPGIYYGYTFGSGTRLTVV.